The 23 T cell receptor beta chains in this list originate from one sample, sequenced in a study of Ad26.COV2.S vaccination and SARS-CoV-2 variants. Repertoires were generated with immunoSEQ multiplex PCR, while TCRdb's copy carries only in-frame clones and drops some. Of a few hundred thousand clones in the sample, approximately 87% are singletons; the top ten hold about 4%. Sample treatment: some 20 received Ad26.COV2.S at low or high dose, single or two shots; about 5 received placebo; per-sample allocation not given. Sample collection was performed on day 63 after the first vaccine or placebo injection. Sequencing was performed on peripheral blood, taken in a trial of Ad26.COV2.S vaccine versus placebo. These receptors all stem from a person between 18 and 59 years old who received the Ad26.COV2.S COVID-19 vaccine or a placebo.

The chain recombines TRBV18 with TRBJ2-5; 7 bases align to TRBD2. The CDR3 extends over 15 amino acids. Germline-derived CDR1 and CDR2 are KGHSH and LQKENI. V dropped 2 bases and J dropped 10; count of bases not matched to a gene: 13. Here the CDR3 reads CASSPERGSQRDQYF. Written as DNA, the CDR3 is TGTGCCAGCTCACCAGAACGGGGCAGCCAGCGGGACCAGTACTTC.

The chain carries TRBV4-3 and TRBJ2-5; D gene ambiguous. Trimming cost V 3 bases and J 2 bases, with 13 bases left between them. The CDR3 sequence is 15 residues long. Germline V CDR1 and CDR2: LGHNA, YSLEER. CDR3 DNA: TGCGCCAGCAGCCAGAACCGGGCTCCTCAAGAGACCCAGTACTTC. It codes for CASSQNRAPQETQYF.

The chain joins TRBV5-1 to TRBJ2-2, with 10 positions matching TRBD1. The V segment lost 1 base and the J segment 5 bases; nucleotides outside the gene matches: 5. Germline V gives CDR1 SGHRS, CDR2 YFSETQ. This CDR3 comprises 16 residues. CDR3 sequence (DNA): TGCGCCAGCAGCTTGTCCCCGGACAGGGGGACCGGGGAGCTGTTTTTT. This encodes CASSLSPDRGTGELFF.

The V call is TRBV4-2, the J call TRBJ2-1; 8 bases are shared with TRBD1. Trimming took 0 bases from V and 4 from J; bases not matched to a gene: 11. The germline gives CDR1 LGHNA, CDR2 YNFKEQ. The CDR3 consists of 18 residues. CDR3 nucleotide sequence: TGTGCCAGCAGCCAAGATGCGAGGACAGGGCTCAGGTACAATGAGCAGTTCTTC. Translating it yields CASSQDARTGLRYNEQFF.

The rearrangement joins TRBV4-1 to TRBJ1-6; D is possibly TRBD1 (5 bases). Germline CDR1 and CDR2: MGHRA and YSYEKL. V lost 1 base and J lost 0, with 10 bases in between. This CDR3 comprises 17 residues. The CDR3 nucleotides are TGCGCCAGCAGCCAAGTTGGGGCGAGCTCCTATAATTCACCCCTCCACTTT. The encoded protein is CASSQVGASSYNSPLHF.

The CDR3 DNA reads TGTGCCAGCAGCTTGGCATGGAGGGAGGGAGGCACAGATACGCAGTATTTT. Protein: CASSLAWREGGTDTQYF. The rearrangement joins TRBV5-4 to TRBJ2-3; TRBD2 matches at 7 bases. V was clipped by 0 bases and J by 1 base; unmatched bases: 8. Germline CDR1 reads SGHNT; CDR2 reads YYREEE (reference sequence). The CDR3 sequence is 17 residues long.

The chain employs TRBV4-1 and TRBJ1-3, with a weak D call TRBD1 (5 bases). Per the germline V gene, CDR1 is MGHRA and CDR2 is YSYEKL. With 4 bases removed from V and 0 bases from J, the gap between germline ends came to 10 bases. This CDR3 is built from 15 residues. The CDR3 nucleotides read TGCGCCAGCAGCCCTAGGGGTTTCTCTGGAAACACCATATATTTT. It is translated as CASSPRGFSGNTIYF.

The chain is built from TRBV4-1 and TRBJ1-1; D not certain. From germline, CDR1 is MGHRA and CDR2 YSYEKL. With 7 bases removed from V and 4 bases from J, the gap between germline ends came to 16 bases. The CDR3 has 14 amino acids. The CDR3 protein is CASTPTMGGTEAFF. CDR3 bases: TGCGCCAGCACCCCTACTATGGGCGGCACTGAAGCTTTCTTT.

The chain links TRBV7-9 to TRBJ2-5, with TRBD1 matching 7 bases. V was clipped by 3 bases and J by 2 bases; unmatched bases: 6. This CDR3 comprises 15 residues. The germline V gene has CDR1 SEHNR and CDR2 FQNEAQ (reference sequence). CDR3 region: CASSLPRTGQETQYF. In nucleotides, the CDR3 is TGTGCCAGCAGCTTGCCGCGGACAGGTCAAGAGACCCAGTACTTC. The whole variable domain, remainder taken from reference TRBV7-9 and TRBJ2-5, is DTGVSQNPRHKITKRGQNVTFRCDPISEHNRLYWYRQTLGQGPEFLTYFQNEAQLEKSRLLSDRFSAERPKGSFSTLEIQRTEQGDSAMYLCASSLPRTGQETQYFGPGTRLLVL.

This clone has only one observation. The chain couples TRBV9 to TRBJ2-1; perhaps TRBD2 as D (6 bases). Trimming shortened V by 0 bases and J by 12 bases, and 13 bases separated the two germline ends. Germline CDR1 reads SGDLS; CDR2 reads YYNGEE. This CDR3 has 13 residues. CDR3: CASSVGGTPPQFF. CDR3 in DNA: TGTGCCAGCAGCGTAGGAGGGACTCCCCCGCAGTTCTTC.

For the CDR3, the DNA is TGTGCCAGCAGCCACGAACGGGGCTACACCTTC. Residues: CASSHERGYTF. The gene calls are TRBV6-6 and TRBJ1-2; D not resolved. Germline V gene lookup returns CDR1 MNHNY and CDR2 SVGAGI (reference sequence). The CDR3 is made up of 11 amino acids. V shed 6 bases and J shed 8 bases, with 10 bases lying between them.

The V call is TRBV6-6, the J call TRBJ1-1; D ambiguous. The CDR3 is 13 amino acids. Trimming pared 4 bases from V and 4 bases from J, leaving 10 bases between. CDR1 is MNHNY and CDR2 is SVGAGI in the germline V gene (reference sequence). The chain's CDR3 is CASSFGVSTEAFF. Written as DNA, the CDR3 is TGTGCCAGCAGTTTCGGAGTAAGCACTGAAGCTTTCTTT.

The chain carries TRBV5-4 and TRBJ2-6; 7 positions agree with TRBD2. Germline V gene sequence: CDR1 SGHNT, CDR2 YYREEE (reference sequence). The CDR3 is made up of 17 amino acids. V was pared by 0 bases and J by 2 bases, with 5 bases of the junction left unmatched. CDR3 region: CASSLGGGAPGANVLTF. The DNA for the CDR3 is TGTGCCAGCAGCTTGGGGGGAGGGGCCCCTGGGGCCAACGTCCTGACTTTC.

This chain joins TRBV19 and TRBJ2-6, with a weak D call TRBD1 (7 bases). The V end was cut by 3 bases, the J end by 2 bases, with 17 bases between. The CDR3 extends over 18 amino acids. CDR1 is LNHDA, CDR2 SQIVND, per germline (reference sequence). The CDR3 protein is CASSIRVGGGAGANVLTF. CDR3 in DNA: TGTGCCAGTAGTATCAGGGTCGGAGGGGGCGCTGGGGCCAACGTCCTGACTTTC.

The chain is built from TRBV19 and TRBJ1-5; 7 positions match TRBD1. J lost 7 bases, V lost 5 bases, and 8 bases had no gene match. The CDR3 is 14 residues long. Germline V CDR1 and CDR2: LNHDA, SQIVND (reference sequence). The CDR3 sequence: CASSLQGFWQPQHF. Here the CDR3 DNA reads TGTGCCAGTAGTTTACAGGGGTTTTGGCAGCCCCAGCATTTT. The full variable domain, in which reference TRBV19 and TRBJ1-5 provide the parts outside the CDR3, is DGGITQSPKYLFRKEGQNVTLSCEQNLNHDAMYWYRQDPGQGLRLIYYSQIVNDFQKGDIAEGYSVSREKKESFPLTVTSAQKNPTAFYLCASSLQGFWQPQHFGDGTRLSIL.

This clone was recorded only once. The chain uses TRBV5-4 and TRBJ2-2, with a tentative D call TRBD1 (6 bases). Germline V gives CDR1 SGHNT, CDR2 YYREEE (reference sequence). The CDR3 extends over 15 amino acids. The ends were cut back, 1 base at V and 1 base at J, with 8 bases in the middle. The CDR3 sequence is CASSLMGQNTGELFF. CDR3 DNA sequence: TGTGCCAGCAGCTTGATGGGACAGAACACCGGGGAGCTGTTTTTT. Complete variable domain (other parts from reference TRBV5-4 and TRBJ2-2): ETGVTQSPTHLIKTRGQQVTLRCSSQSGHNTVSWYQQALGQGPQFIFQYYREEENGRGNFPPRFSGLQFPNYSSELNVNALELDDSALYLCASSLMGQNTGELFFGEGSRLTVL.

The rearrangement joins TRBV7-9 to TRBJ2-5, with D tentatively TRBD1 (6 bases). V lost 5 bases, J lost 2 bases, and 15 bases lay in between. The CDR3 sequence is 15 residues long. Germline V gives CDR1 SEHNR, CDR2 FQNEAQ (reference sequence). CDR3 protein: CASSPPLRGQETQYF. Written as DNA, the CDR3 is TGTGCCAGCAGCCCCCCCCTCAGGGGACAAGAGACCCAGTACTTC. Full variable domain (remainder filled in from reference TRBV7-9 and TRBJ2-5): DTGVSQNPRHKITKRGQNVTFRCDPISEHNRLYWYRQTLGQGPEFLTYFQNEAQLEKSRLLSDRFSAERPKGSFSTLEIQRTEQGDSAMYLCASSPPLRGQETQYFGPGTRLLVL.

The chain combines TRBV9 with TRBJ2-7, with TRBD1 identical over 12 bases. Germline V CDR1 and CDR2: SGDLS, YYNGEE. J lost 1 base, V lost 4 bases, and 15 bases had no gene match. The length of the CDR3 is 19 residues. This chain's CDR3 is CASSPSGTGGAGSSYEQYF. CDR3 nucleotide sequence: TGTGCCAGCAGCCCCTCAGGGACAGGGGGCGCAGGGTCTTCCTACGAGCAGTACTTC.

V gene TRBV6-2 or TRBV6-3 combines with J gene TRBJ1-4, with D possibly being TRBD1 (5 bases). This CDR3 comprises 17 residues. Trimming removed 2 bases from V and 0 bases from J, with 13 bases in between. Germline V gene sequence: CDR1 MNHEY, CDR2 SVGEGT. CDR3 bases: TGTGCCAGCAGTTACGAACGGGGGGTCGCAACTAATGAAAAACTGTTTTTT. Its protein product is CASSYERGVATNEKLFF.

The chain has TRBV7-8 and TRBJ2-1; 8 bases match TRBD1. This CDR3 is 15 amino acids long. Germline CDR1 is SGHVS and CDR2 is FQNEAQ. The V and J ends lost 9 bases and 6 bases, in that order; junction bases with no gene match: 13. In DNA form, the CDR3 reads TGTGCCAGTTTTATAGGACAGGGAGTTCCCAATGAGCAGTTCTTC. Protein sequence: CASFIGQGVPNEQFF. Full variable domain (outside the CDR3, taken from reference TRBV7-8 and TRBJ2-1): GAGVSQSPRYKVAKRGQDVALRCDPISGHVSLFWYQQALGQGPEFLTYFQNEAQLDKSGLPSDRFFAERPEGSVSTLKIQRTQQEDSAVYLCASFIGQGVPNEQFFGPGTRLTVL.

V is TRBV7-8 and J is TRBJ1-2, with unresolved D. V was trimmed by 0 bases and J by 1 base, leaving 15 bases between them. CDR3 size: 17 residues. Germline V gives CDR1 SGHVS, CDR2 FQNEAQ. CDR3 region: CASSLASGGIINYGYTF. The CDR3 nucleotides read TGTGCCAGCAGCTTAGCGTCCGGAGGAATTATTAACTATGGCTACACCTTC.

This rearrangement joins TRBV3-1 (or the pseudogene TRBV3-2) to TRBJ1-2; 8 bases are a match to TRBD1. In germline, CDR1 is LGHDT, CDR2 YNNKEL (reference sequence). V lost 5 bases and J lost 11; bases outside the gene matches: 7. The CDR3 spans 12 residues. The CDR3 here is CASSVRDRPYTF. CDR3 DNA: TGTGCCAGCAGCGTCCGGGACAGGCCATACACCTTC.

J is TRBJ1-4 and V is TRBV7-2; unclear D gene. Germline CDR1 and CDR2: SGHTA and FQGNSA. This CDR3 has 17 residues. V dropped 5 bases and J dropped 0 bases, with 16 bases sitting between them. Here the CDR3 reads CASSPRAQITTNEKLFF. The CDR3, as DNA: TGTGCCAGCAGCCCGCGGGCCCAAATCACAACTAATGAAAAACTGTTTTTT.